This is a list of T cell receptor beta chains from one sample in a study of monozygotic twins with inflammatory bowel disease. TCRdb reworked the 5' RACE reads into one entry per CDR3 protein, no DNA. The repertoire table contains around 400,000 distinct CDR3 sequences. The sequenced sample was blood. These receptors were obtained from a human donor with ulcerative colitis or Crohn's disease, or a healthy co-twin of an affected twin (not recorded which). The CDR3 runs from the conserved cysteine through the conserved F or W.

CDR3aa: CASHLRKDTEAFF
v_gene: TRBV5-1
j_gene: TRBJ1-1

CDR3aa: CASRASGDRAEQYF
v_gene: TRBV30
j_gene: TRBJ2-7

CDR3aa: CASSLQINEKLFF
v_gene: TRBV5-1
j_gene: TRBJ1-4

CDR3aa: CASSFAGTDYNEQFF
v_gene: TRBV5-1
j_gene: TRBJ2-1

CDR3aa: CASSPRERLSSYEQYF
v_gene: TRBV18
j_gene: TRBJ2-7

CDR3aa: CASSLRAGQSGELFF
v_gene: TRBV7-3
j_gene: TRBJ2-2

CDR3aa: CAIRTEGAGEQYF
v_gene: TRBV10-3
j_gene: TRBJ2-7

CDR3aa: CASSWLAGRMAGELFF
v_gene: TRBV6-2/TRBV6-3
j_gene: TRBJ2-2

CDR3aa: CASSLAGGNTGELFF
v_gene: TRBV7-2
j_gene: TRBJ2-2

CDR3aa: CASSPPNIQEPSGYTF
v_gene: TRBV18
j_gene: TRBJ1-2

CDR3aa: CASSQRDTSTEAFF
v_gene: TRBV4-1
j_gene: TRBJ1-1

CDR3aa: CASSQGLGGEFF
v_gene: TRBV7-2
j_gene: TRBJ2-1

CDR3aa: CASKRRQDHYGYTF
v_gene: TRBV2
j_gene: TRBJ1-2

CDR3aa: CASTLTSGVFSGANVLTF
v_gene: TRBV12-3/TRBV12-4
j_gene: TRBJ2-6

CDR3aa: CASSPGLASNTGELFF
v_gene: TRBV18
j_gene: TRBJ2-2

CDR3aa: CSAGRLYEQYF
v_gene: TRBV20-1
j_gene: TRBJ2-7

CDR3aa: CASSPWVNTGELFF
v_gene: TRBV19
j_gene: TRBJ2-2

CDR3aa: CSATGKGNQPQHF
v_gene: TRBV20-1
j_gene: TRBJ1-5

CDR3aa: CASSATIGGPQHF
v_gene: TRBV6-4
j_gene: TRBJ1-5

CDR3aa: CASSIVDDSYNEQFF
v_gene: TRBV19
j_gene: TRBJ2-1

CDR3aa: CSAGQVNNEKLFF
v_gene: TRBV20-1
j_gene: TRBJ1-4

CDR3aa: CASSLASGQYEQYF
v_gene: TRBV7-2
j_gene: TRBJ2-7

CDR3aa: CSVEPARRSQETQYF
v_gene: TRBV29-1
j_gene: TRBJ2-5

CDR3aa: CASSRISAGGQEQYF
v_gene: TRBV14
j_gene: TRBJ2-7

CDR3aa: CASSLITGYPGEQYF
v_gene: TRBV5-1
j_gene: TRBJ2-7

CDR3aa: CASSHEEASGRWTDTQYF
v_gene: TRBV5-1
j_gene: TRBJ2-3

CDR3aa: CSAGGLSSGGSAWETQYF
v_gene: TRBV20-1
j_gene: TRBJ2-5

CDR3aa: CAWSRRRRGSSNEQFF
v_gene: TRBV30
j_gene: TRBJ2-1

CDR3aa: CATADSPYGYTF
v_gene: TRBV19
j_gene: TRBJ1-2

CDR3aa: CAWNDGLKSPLHF
v_gene: TRBV30
j_gene: TRBJ1-6

CDR3aa: CASNLATAGGRYNSPLHF
v_gene: TRBV28
j_gene: TRBJ1-6

CDR3aa: CASSLSISGGINNEQFF
v_gene: TRBV11-2
j_gene: TRBJ2-1

CDR3aa: CASSQGGGGNTGELFF
v_gene: TRBV7-3
j_gene: TRBJ2-2

CDR3aa: CASSQGPDQPQHF
v_gene: TRBV2
j_gene: TRBJ1-5

CDR3aa: CASSIGTSGKETQYF
v_gene: TRBV3-1
j_gene: TRBJ2-5

CDR3aa: CASSPLEKLFF
v_gene: TRBV6-6
j_gene: TRBJ1-4

CDR3aa: CASSYLLIVIGELFF
v_gene: TRBV6-2/TRBV6-3
j_gene: TRBJ2-2

CDR3aa: CASSYDRTTNTGELFF
v_gene: TRBV6-5
j_gene: TRBJ2-2

CDR3aa: CASSFFQGQGAEAFF
v_gene: TRBV7-2
j_gene: TRBJ1-1

CDR3aa: CSATPRGGYTF
v_gene: TRBV20-1
j_gene: TRBJ1-2

CDR3aa: CASSLVAGGPNEQFF
v_gene: TRBV7-9
j_gene: TRBJ2-1

CDR3aa: CASSQVASRGELFF
v_gene: TRBV3-1
j_gene: TRBJ2-2

CDR3aa: CASSTSGRYHEQFF
v_gene: TRBV28
j_gene: TRBJ2-1

CDR3aa: CASSTGGTGETQYF
v_gene: TRBV19
j_gene: TRBJ2-5

CDR3aa: CASSLRSGSTDTQYF
v_gene: TRBV5-6
j_gene: TRBJ2-3

CDR3aa: CASRGRLVSETQYF
v_gene: TRBV28
j_gene: TRBJ2-5

CDR3aa: CASSLEWLAGGRETQYF
v_gene: TRBV5-5
j_gene: TRBJ2-5

CDR3aa: CSVDEALHYGYTF
v_gene: TRBV29-1
j_gene: TRBJ1-2

CDR3aa: CATSRDWGGVTEAFF
v_gene: TRBV15
j_gene: TRBJ1-1

CDR3aa: CASSLEFWTGPSTDTQYF
v_gene: TRBV5-1
j_gene: TRBJ2-3

CDR3aa: CASSVILANTGELFF
v_gene: TRBV12-3/TRBV12-4
j_gene: TRBJ2-2

CDR3aa: CASSLAQYGYTF
v_gene: TRBV7-2
j_gene: TRBJ1-2

CDR3aa: CSALDRGNIQYF
v_gene: TRBV20-1
j_gene: TRBJ2-4